The source of this T cell receptor (beta chain) is a study of blood T cell repertoires in COVID-19. Study at large: PBMCs, B-cell-depleted T cells, or T cells were the source of the cDNA or gDNA that made up the material.

The sample holds one count of this clone. Original methodology: From reference gene primer amplification, estimates of nucleated cell counts were derived. Assay: immunoSEQ multiplex PCR; the TCRdb copy retains only in-frame clones and omits some. V and J calls plus clone size are reproduced from that table; the DNA served to infer D and trimming. This table has 200,000 to 250,000 clones, about nine tenths appearing once. Germline assignment: CDR1 MNHEY and CDR2 SVGAGI. CDR3 length: 14 residues. V shed 8 bases and J shed 0 bases, with 11 bases lying between them. The receptor was derived from a woman in her forties with acute or convalescent COVID-19. The chain recombines TRBV6-5 with TRBJ1-5, with a possible D match to TRBD1 (6 bases). The sequenced material came from peripheral blood. The CDR3 DNA sequence: TGTGCCAGCGCGACAGGCAATAGCAATCAGCCCCAGCATTTT. It encodes CASATGNSNQPQHF.